This TCR beta chain was retrieved from a study of regulatory T cells in long-lasting Graves disease (dated by TCRdb to the early 2020s). A note on the overall study: Newly diagnosed Graves' disease patients had taken antithyroid drugs for less than 3 months. Patients with persistent Graves' disease were compared with patients with newly diagnosed Graves' disease using TCR sequencing and RNA sequencing of peripheral blood. The study was conducted in China and was registered as a clinical trial. A total of about 35 samples underwent TCR sequencing, from roughly 13 patients with persistent Graves' disease and roughly 20 patients with newly diagnosed Graves' disease. General conclusions and limits of the study: Preferential use of TRBV28, TRBJ1-2 and TRBJ2-5 was observed in persistent disease, whereas TRBV20-1 and TRBJ2-1 were favored in newly diagnosed disease. Sequencing and analysis were restricted to the TCR beta chain. Persistent Graves' disease patients showed lower TCR Shannon entropy and fewer highly expanded clones than newly diagnosed patients, suggesting clonal expansion. The authors noted that the small sample size was a limitation that may lower accuracy. Because the primary lesion, thyroid tissue, could not be accessed, the study looked at peripheral blood alone. More public clonotypes were shared among persistent patients (around 3,000) than among newly diagnosed patients (approximately 1,000).

Library generation was performed with multiplex PCR. Sequenced using an Illumina HiSeq 4000. CDR3 regions were amplified by Arm-PCR with iRepertoire HTBI primers to construct TCR beta libraries. Gel purification was performed on PCR products prior to sequencing. On the study's bioinformatics: Gene usage analysis of CDR3 amino acid clonotypes used the 50 to 70 TRBV and some 15 TRBJ segments found across samples. Filtered high-quality paired reads were merged into contigs using COPE and FqMerger. BLAST was used to align contigs to IMGT TRBV, TRBD and TRBJ reference genes, with CDR3 defined following IMGT. Highly expanded clones were defined as clonotypes with a frequency above 0.1%. Repertoire diversity was measured by Shannon entropy, and V-J evenness by the Gini coefficient. Public clonotypes were defined as clonotypes shared by more than one individual. The raw public reads went through TCRdb reprocessing: fastp at Q25, MiXCR clone calling, in-frame beta chains kept. Merged by CDR3 protein, the rows form single entries marked with the most common genes and DNA. The V and J calls here are based on TCRdb, not the publication. This sample comprises 350,000 to 450,000 distinct CDR3 sequences, about 16% of them detected only once. Together, the top ten hold 16% of the sample.

Turning to this clonotype: Its antigen target is currently unknown. Within one base of it there is no much larger clone, and no base qualities were kept.

Per the publication, the time point label means: newly diagnosed GD, antithyroid drugs for less than 3 months. RNA was extracted from PBMCs in TRIzol for both TCR sequencing and RNA sequencing. The diagnosis of Graves' disease followed American Thyroid Association guidelines. Patients for the study were recruited at an endocrinology department in Xi'an, China. Each patient gave roughly 10 milliliters of peripheral blood, collected in an EDTA anticoagulant tube. PBMCs were isolated by Ficoll Paque Plus density gradient separation without further T cell sorting. An Agilent 2100 Bioanalyzer and agarose gel were used to check RNA quality, and a NanoDrop 2000 was used to measure RNA concentration. Counted from cysteine to phenylalanine, this CDR3 has 14 amino acids. Only the CDR3 DNA is retained, 42 bases long and in frame from the first base. The V end loses 6 bases and the J end loses 0 bases, and a stretch of 10 bases separates them. CDR1 and CDR2 are read off the germline V gene as MNHNS and SASEGT.

The sample was also reused in another study, on T cells in Graves' hyperthyroidism and ophthalmopathy. The second investigation adds: Stable Graves' hyperthyroidism was defined as the absence of progression to ophthalmopathy over 18 months of follow-up. Hyperthyroidism patients were newly diagnosed, with disease duration under 2 months, and aged 18 to 65 years. Exclusion was applied to patients with uncontrolled infections, other autoimmune diseases, pregnancy or lactation. Diagnoses were established on the basis of clinical symptoms, serum thyroxine and TRAb, thyroid ultrasound, and orbital computed tomography. The TCR CDR3 was subjected to a first round of RT-PCR using the HTBI primer set and the Qiagen OneStep RT-PCR kit. Most expanded thyroid clonotypes (frequency above 0.001) were also found in blood, which suggests that blood repertoires may mirror thyroid immune responses. A 13 V-J signature model separated ophthalmopathy from stable hyperthyroidism, with roughly 88% sensitivity and 81.08% specificity in cross-validation and 80%/75% in testing. During validation, the model predicted progression to ophthalmopathy a median of approximately six months ahead of onset, with approximately 70% sensitivity and roughly 72% specificity. To identify distinguishing TCR V-J signatures, a discovery cohort of some 99 patients was used, comprising fewer than 45 with Graves' ophthalmopathy and 57 with stable Graves' hyperthyroidism. Whether ophthalmopathy could be predicted prospectively was tested in an independent validation cohort made up of under 20 hyperthyroidism patients plus 17 patients who later progressed to ophthalmopathy. The 100 or so discovery patients were divided at random into training and test sets in a 7:3 ratio. In more than 5 Graves' hyperthyroidism patients, the study also compared T-cell repertoires from thyroid tissue with T-cell repertoires from blood. After blood sampling, hyperthyroidism patients were treated with methimazole at a starting dose of 30 mg daily, and ophthalmopathy patients were treated with high-dose intravenous methylprednisolone. A second multiplex PCR round built the libraries, followed by size selection and purification. The libraries were sequenced on an Illumina HiSeq2000 using paired-end 100 bp reads. SOAPnuke was used to process the raw data, with reads discarded if the reads contained adapters or uncalled bases, had a mean Phred below 15, or lacked an exact constant-primer or identifier match. High-quality paired reads were merged using COPE v1.2.5, and each unique nucleotide sequence was defined as a clonotype. MiTCR v1.1 was used to align the clonotypes against IMGT TRBV, TRBD and TRBJ reference segments. The analysis included only V-J combinations with a frequency above 0.0001, which together covered around 99% of the repertoires. The TCS score was defined as F50 (clonal expansion) divided by E x V (chaos), with BLOSUM62-based TCRdist calculated between CDR3 peptides within each V-J. Welch's t-statistics and random forest reduced roughly 500 V-J features to 13, which were used in a naive Bayes classifier (R e1071). Sample size was not statistically predetermined, and blinding of investigators to group allocation was not performed. The paper reports TCR Vbeta CDR3 sequencing of over 130 peripheral blood samples: approximately 43 ophthalmopathy, about 75 hyperthyroidism and around 17 progressor patients.

The material sequenced was peripheral blood mononuclear cells (PBMCs), taken at new diagnosis, from a patient treated with antithyroid drugs. The clonotype was recovered from a woman in her 30s with Graves disease. Donor details come from another sample of the same person, matched by shared clones. This sequence uses TRBV6-1 and TRBJ2-3; the D gene lacks a confident call. The CDR3 is CASRERDSTDTQYF. The DNA sequence reads TGTGCCAGCAGAGAACGAGATAGCACAGATACGCAGTATTTT.